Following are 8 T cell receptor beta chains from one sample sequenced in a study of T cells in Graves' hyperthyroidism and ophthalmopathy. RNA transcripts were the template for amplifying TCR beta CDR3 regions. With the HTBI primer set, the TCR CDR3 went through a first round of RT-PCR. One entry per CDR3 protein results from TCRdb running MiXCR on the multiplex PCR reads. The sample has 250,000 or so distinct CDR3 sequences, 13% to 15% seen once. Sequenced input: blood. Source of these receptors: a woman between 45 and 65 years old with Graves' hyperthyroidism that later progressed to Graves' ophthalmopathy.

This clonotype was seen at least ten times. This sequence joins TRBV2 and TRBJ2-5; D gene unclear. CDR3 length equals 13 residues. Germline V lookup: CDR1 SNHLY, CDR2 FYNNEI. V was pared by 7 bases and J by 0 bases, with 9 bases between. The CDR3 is CASNQVYQETQYF. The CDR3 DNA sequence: TGTGCCAGCAATCAAGTGTACCAAGAGACCCAGTACTTC.

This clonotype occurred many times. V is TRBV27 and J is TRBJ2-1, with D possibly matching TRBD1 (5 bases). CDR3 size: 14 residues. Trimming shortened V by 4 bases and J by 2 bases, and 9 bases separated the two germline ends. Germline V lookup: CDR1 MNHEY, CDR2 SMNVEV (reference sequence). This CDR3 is CASSSTGPYNEQFF. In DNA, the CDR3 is TGTGCCAGCAGTTCAACAGGACCCTACAATGAGCAGTTCTTC.

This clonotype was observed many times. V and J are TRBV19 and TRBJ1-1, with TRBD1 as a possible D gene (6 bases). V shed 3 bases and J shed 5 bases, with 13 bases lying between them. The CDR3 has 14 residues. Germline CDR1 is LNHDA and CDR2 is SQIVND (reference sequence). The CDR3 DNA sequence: TGTGCCAGTAGTATCCAGAGGGGGGGAACTGAAGCTTTCTTT. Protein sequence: CASSIQRGGTEAFF.

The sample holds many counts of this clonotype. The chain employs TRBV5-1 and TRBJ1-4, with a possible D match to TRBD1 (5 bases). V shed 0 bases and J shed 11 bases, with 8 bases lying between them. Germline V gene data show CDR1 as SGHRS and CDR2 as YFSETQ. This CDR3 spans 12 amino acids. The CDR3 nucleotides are TGCGCCAGCAGCTTGGCGGGGGTCAAACTGTTTTTT. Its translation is CASSLAGVKLFF.

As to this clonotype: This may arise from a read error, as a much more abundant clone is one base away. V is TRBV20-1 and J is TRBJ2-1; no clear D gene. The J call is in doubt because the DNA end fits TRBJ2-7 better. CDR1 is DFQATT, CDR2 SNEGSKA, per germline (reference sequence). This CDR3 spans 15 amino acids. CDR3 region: CSASQQMLSYNEQYF. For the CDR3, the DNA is TGCAGTGCTTCACAGCAGATGCTCTCCTACAATGAGCAGTACTTC.

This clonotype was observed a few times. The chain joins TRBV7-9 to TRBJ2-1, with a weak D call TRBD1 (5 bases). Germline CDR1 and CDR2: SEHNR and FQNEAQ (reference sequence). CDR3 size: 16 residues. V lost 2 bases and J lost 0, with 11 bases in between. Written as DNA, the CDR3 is TGTGCCAGCAGCTTAAACAGGTTAAGCTCCTACAATGAGCAGTTCTTC. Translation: CASSLNRLSSYNEQFF.

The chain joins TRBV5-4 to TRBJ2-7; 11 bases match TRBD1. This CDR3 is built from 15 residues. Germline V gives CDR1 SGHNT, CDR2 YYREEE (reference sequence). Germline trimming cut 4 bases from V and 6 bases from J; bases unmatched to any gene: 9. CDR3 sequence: CASSPDAGTGGEQYF. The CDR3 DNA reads TGTGCCAGCAGCCCGGACGCAGGGACAGGGGGCGAGCAGTACTTC.

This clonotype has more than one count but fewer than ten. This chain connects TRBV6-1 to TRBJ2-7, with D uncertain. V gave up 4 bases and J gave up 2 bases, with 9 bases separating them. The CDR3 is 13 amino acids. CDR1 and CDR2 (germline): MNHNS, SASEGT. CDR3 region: CASSVKGPYEQYF. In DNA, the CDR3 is TGTGCCAGCAGTGTAAAAGGGCCCTACGAGCAGTACTTC.